The clone carrying this T cell receptor (beta chain) was seen more than once but under ten times. Antigen unknown. The CDR3 sequence is 15 residues long. The ends lost 3 bases at V and 1 base at J; junction bases unmatched: 5. TCRdb independently ran MiXCR on the 5' RACE reads; one entry per CDR3 protein. The table records roughly 200,000 distinct CDR3 sequences, approximately 16% of them present only once. These data come from a study of T-cell memory formation after mild COVID-19. Study-level information: Clusters were largely donor specific.

Findings and caveats of the study: Clones that got smaller from day 15 to 85 had even CD4/CD8, while clones growing later tipped toward CD4+.

This TCR was sampled from an adult woman who had mild COVID-19 (a few samples of this study predate the infection). Cell type and time point are not known. The sequenced sample consisted of PBMCs or a T cell subset sorted from them (not recorded which). The chain recombines TRBV12-3 or TRBV12-4 with TRBJ2-5, with TRBD2 matching over 7 bases. The CDR3 protein is CASSFHGTTQETQYF. In DNA, the CDR3 is TGTGCCAGCAGTTTCCACGGGACTACCCAAGAGACCCAGTACTTC.